The 18 T cell receptor beta chains below were found in one sample sequenced in a study of blood T cell repertoires in COVID-19 (dated by TCRdb to the early 2020s). To prepare the library, the immunoSEQ multiplex PCR assay was applied. TCRdb obtained this table from immuneACCESS and retained in-frame rearrangements with V and J assigned. These tables miss some clones; where compared with another copy, unresolved V genes account for less than half of the shortfall, and the remainder is unexplained. This sample lists 80,000 to 100,000 clones; around 84% were detected once. Around 13% of the sample is held by the ten biggest clonotypes. The specimen sequenced was peripheral blood. These receptor sequences come from a woman aged 55-75 years in a cohort sampled during active or convalescent COVID-19.

The V call is TRBV5-1, the J call TRBJ1-4; a weak D match, TRBD1 (6 bases). Germline CDR1 SGHRS, CDR2 YFSETQ. V gave up 3 bases and J gave up 4 bases, with 19 bases separating them. This CDR3 is built from 17 residues. The CDR3 region has the DNA TGCGCCAGCAGCTCCGAGGGGGACCGCGGATATAATGAAAAACTGTTTTTT. Amino acids: CASSSEGDRGYNEKLFF.

The chain recombines TRBV9 with TRBJ1-2, with 7 bases aligning to TRBD1. Germline V gives CDR1 SGDLS, CDR2 YYNGEE. CDR3 length: 14 residues. Unmatched junction bases numbered 7, after V lost 4 bases and J lost 4 bases. The CDR3 loop is CASSPIGQAYGYTF. In DNA form, the CDR3 reads TGTGCCAGCAGCCCCATCGGACAGGCCTATGGCTACACCTTC.

The rearrangement joins TRBV2 to TRBJ1-4; no clear D gene. Trimming removed 6 bases at V and 7 bases at J, with 12 bases between. This CDR3 region has 13 residues. Germline V gene data show CDR1 as SNHLY and CDR2 as FYNNEI. DNA for the CDR3: TGTGCCAGCAGGGGGAGGAGGAGTGAAAAACTGTTTTTT. This encodes CASRGRRSEKLFF.

The CDR3 here is CASSLTGVGANVLTF. DNA of the CDR3: TGCGCCAGCAGCTTGACAGGGGTCGGGGCCAACGTCCTGACTTTC. V is TRBV5-1 and J is TRBJ2-6; TRBD1 matches 7 bases. CDR3 length: 15 amino acids. V was clipped by 1 base and J by 4 bases; unmatched bases: 2. CDR1 is SGHRS and CDR2 is YFSETQ in the germline V gene.

This chain joins TRBV5-6 and TRBJ2-1; D is uncertain. This CDR3 is built from 11 residues. Trimming left V 3 bases short and J 5 bases short, with 3 bases between. Germline V lookup: CDR1 SGHDT, CDR2 YYEEEE. Here the CDR3 reads CASSSDNEQFF. The DNA of the CDR3 is TGTGCCAGCAGCTCAGACAATGAGCAGTTCTTC.

The gene calls are TRBV28 and TRBJ2-7; no reliable D call. The CDR3 consists of 14 residues. Trimming took off 5 bases at V and 1 base at J, with 12 bases between the two ends. The germline gives CDR1 MDHEN, CDR2 SYDVKM. CDR3 sequence reads: CASSPLVRSYEQYF. The CDR3 coding sequence is TGTGCCAGCAGTCCGCTAGTCAGATCCTACGAGCAGTACTTC.

The chain combines TRBV5-1 with TRBJ2-5, with 8 bases lining up with TRBD1. The length of the CDR3 is 17 residues. V shed 2 bases and J 2 bases; nucleotides not matched to a gene: 11. The germline V gene has CDR1 SGHRS and CDR2 YFSETQ. In nucleotides, the CDR3 is TGCGCCAGCAGCTTAAGCCCATCCGGGACAGGTCAAGAGACCCAGTACTTC. Translating it yields CASSLSPSGTGQETQYF. The variable domain in full, with the rest retrieved from reference TRBV5-1 and TRBJ2-5, is KAGVTQTPRYLIKTRGQQVTLSCSPISGHRSVSWYQQTPGQGLQFLFEYFSETQRNKGNFPGRFSGRQFSNSRSEMNVSTLELGDSALYLCASSLSPSGTGQETQYFGPGTRLLVL.

The chain links TRBV6-5 to TRBJ2-7, with TRBD2 matching 9 bases. The CDR3 runs to 15 residues. V shed 7 bases and J 1 base; nucleotides not matched to a gene: 8. Germline V lookup: CDR1 MNHEY, CDR2 SVGAGI. CDR3 nucleotides: TGTGCCAGCATGGCCCGTCTAGCGGGGTCCTACGAGCAGTACTTC. This codes for CASMARLAGSYEQYF.

The sample holds one count of this clone. V and J are TRBV7-8 and TRBJ2-4; tentative D call: TRBD2 (5 bases). The V end was cut by 0 bases, the J end by 0 bases, with 9 bases between. The CDR3 is 16 amino acids. Per the germline V gene, CDR1 is SGHVS and CDR2 is FQNEAQ. CDR3 coding DNA: TGTGCCAGCAGCTTAGCCACGGCGGGAGCCAAAAACATTCAGTACTTC. This gives the protein CASSLATAGAKNIQYF.

The J gene is TRBJ2-5, the V gene TRBV9; 9 bases agree with TRBD1. Unmatched junction bases numbered 17, after V lost 4 bases and J lost 4 bases. Germline V gene data show CDR1 as SGDLS and CDR2 as YYNGEE. The CDR3 has 18 amino acids. As DNA, the CDR3 is TGTGCCAGCAGCACCCGGCCCACCGGGACAGGGCTCTCAGAGACCCAGTACTTC. Translated: CASSTRPTGTGLSETQYF.

V is TRBV27 and J is TRBJ2-7; no clear D. Trimming removed 6 bases from V and 3 bases from J, with 18 bases in between. This CDR3 contains 15 residues. The germline V gene has CDR1 MNHEY and CDR2 SMNVEV (reference sequence). The CDR3 nucleotides read TGTGCCAGCAGCAATTACGGTCTCGGGTACTACGAGCAGTACTTC. Translating gives CASSNYGLGYYEQYF.

V gene TRBV25-1 combines with J gene TRBJ2-2, with D maybe TRBD2 (5 bases). The CDR3 is 15 residues long. V dropped 3 bases and J dropped 1 base, with 9 bases sitting between them. Germline V gene sequence: CDR1 MGHDK, CDR2 SYGVNS. The CDR3 reads CASSDWTRNTGELFF. The CDR3 DNA is TGTGCCAGCAGTGATTGGACTCGGAACACCGGGGAGCTGTTTTTT.

This chain links TRBV7-3 with TRBJ1-2; 9 bases align to TRBD1. Germline-derived CDR1 and CDR2 are SGHTA and FQGTGA. J gave up 2 bases and V 5 bases, and 6 bases lay outside the gene matches. The CDR3 loop spans 15 amino acids. CDR3 loop: CASSPGTGFNYGYTF. The CDR3 DNA reads TGTGCCAGCAGCCCTGGGACAGGGTTCAACTATGGCTACACCTTC. Full variable domain (outside the CDR3, taken from reference TRBV7-3 and TRBJ1-2): GAGVSQTPSNKVTEKGKYVELRCDPISGHTALYWYRQSLGQGPEFLIYFQGTGAADDSGLPNDRFFAVRPEGSVSTLKIQRTERGDSAVYLCASSPGTGFNYGYTFGSGTRLTVV.

This rearrangement joins TRBV5-8 to TRBJ1-2, with 7 nucleotides matching TRBD1. CDR3 length: 14 amino acids. Per the germline V gene, CDR1 is SGHTS and CDR2 is YDEGEE. Germline trimming cut 1 base from V and 3 bases from J; bases unmatched to any gene: 3. CDR3 protein: CASSLIGTDYGYTF. CDR3 nucleotides: TGTGCCAGCAGCTTGATTGGGACAGACTATGGCTACACCTTC.

The rearrangement links TRBV19 to TRBJ1-1; TRBD1 matches 9 bases. This CDR3 contains 14 residues. Germline V gene data show CDR1 as LNHDA and CDR2 as SQIVND (reference sequence). The junction had 3 bases not matched to a gene; V was cut back by 6 bases and J by 1 base. CDR3 in amino acids: CASRQGARNTEAFF. The CDR3, as DNA: TGTGCCAGTAGACAGGGGGCGCGGAACACTGAAGCTTTCTTT.

The chain employs TRBV10-2 and TRBJ1-1; 9 bases match TRBD1. The CDR3 totals 14 residues. Per the germline V gene, CDR1 is WSHSY and CDR2 is SAAADI. V lost 0 bases to trimming and J lost 5 bases; unmatched junction nucleotides: 1. CDR3 in amino acids: CASSESTGGTEAFF. In nucleotides, the CDR3 is TGCGCCAGCAGTGAGTCGACAGGGGGTACTGAAGCTTTCTTT.

This chain uses TRBV12-3 or TRBV12-4 with TRBJ1-2; no definite D call. V lost 3 bases, J lost 2 bases, and 7 bases lay in between. The CDR3 has 13 amino acids. The DNA for the CDR3 is TGTGCCAGCAGTTTCGGTCGCAACTATGGCTACACCTTC. This encodes CASSFGRNYGYTF.

In this sample, this clone turned up a few times. V usage is TRBV5-6 and J usage is TRBJ2-4, with D uncertain. Germline-derived CDR1 and CDR2 are SGHDT and YYEEEE. The CDR3 length is 15 residues. Trimming pared 2 bases from V and 0 bases from J, leaving 9 bases between. As DNA, the CDR3 is TGTGCCAGCAGCTTACTTAACCTAGCCAAAAACATTCAGTACTTC. As protein: CASSLLNLAKNIQYF.